The T cell receptor beta chain under discussion was sequenced for a study of tumor-infiltrating lymphocytes in primary liver carcinoma. This clonotype was counted once. A junction end diverges from the germline sequence, so it may reflect a read error. Between about 19 and 34 mg of unsorted bulk tissue served as the source from which RNA and DNA were co-extracted. Researchers generated TCR beta cDNA from approximately 0.55 ug of total RNA, relying on a constant-region primer. Libraries for TCR beta were built through three nested multiplex PCR rounds, which together made up a slightly modified ARM-PCR procedure. A C-beta reverse primer and TRBV1-TRBV30 forward primers served in each of the first two PCR rounds, at ten to eleven cycles apiece. Via MiXCR, TCRdb re-called the multiplex PCR reads, giving one row per CDR3 protein. This sample has roughly 120,000 distinct CDR3 sequences, with around two thirds found just once.

From germline, CDR1 is SQVTM and CDR2 ANQGSEA. The CDR3 is 17 residues long. The source is a woman aged 55-75 years with primary liver carcinoma and hepatitis B virus infection. The chain is built from TRBV29-1 and TRBJ2-6, with D possibly called TRBD1 or TRBD2 (6 bases each). The sample taken for sequencing was tumor-adjacent normal liver tissue. CDR3 in amino acids: CSVGGKGGISGVNVLTF. The CDR3 coding sequence is TGCAGCGTCGGTGGAAAGGGGGGAATCTCTGGGGTCAACGTCCTGACTTTC.